These 14 T cell receptor beta chains were sequenced from one sample in a study of identical twins (dated by TCRdb to 2016 to 2017). The protocol used for the library was 5' RACE. The run used an Illumina HiSeq 2000. In TCRdb, the public reads were trimmed at Q25 with fastp and aligned with MiXCR, with productive beta chains retained. Rows are unified per CDR3 protein, each entry keeping the most common DNA and genes. Here the sample has some 1,600,000 distinct CDR3 sequences; under 35% occur a single time. The ten largest clones capture 0.25% to 0.3% of the sample. Sequencing was done on a sample of cord blood. The receptor source for this set is a newborn girl in good health.

The chain carries TRBV2 and TRBJ2-5; 10 bases align to TRBD1. Germline lookup yields CDR1 SNHLY and CDR2 FYNNEI. The CDR3 totals 13 residues. Trimming took 6 bases from V and 5 from J; bases not matched to a gene: 3. The CDR3 sequence: CASRGTGAETQYF. The CDR3 DNA reads as TGTGCCAGCAGGGGGACAGGGGCGGAGACCCAGTACTTC.

This chain joins TRBV7-9 and TRBJ1-4; the match to TRBD1 covers 9 bases. The V gene's germline CDR1 is SEHNR and CDR2 FQNEAQ (reference sequence). The CDR3 is 14 residues long. The trim removed 7 bases at V and 6 bases at J, leaving 6 bases unmatched. The CDR3 is CASTPGQGDEKLFF. The CDR3 coding sequence is TGTGCCAGCACCCCGGGACAGGGAGATGAAAAACTGTTTTTT.

This chain joins TRBV7-9 and TRBJ2-4; a possible D gene is TRBD2 (5 bases). The germline V gene encodes CDR1 SEHNR and CDR2 FQNEAQ (reference sequence). This CDR3 has 14 amino acids. The germline V and J ends were trimmed by 1 base and 7 bases, with 11 bases remaining between them. CDR3 DNA: TGTGCCAGCAGCTTAGAGGTCCCGGGGAACATTCAGTACTTC. Its translation: CASSLEVPGNIQYF.

V is TRBV27 and J is TRBJ2-4; D is tentatively TRBD1 or TRBD2 (6 bases each). The J call is doubtful: the DNA matches TRBJ2-7 better. The germline V gene has CDR1 MNHEY and CDR2 SMNVEV (reference sequence). This CDR3 is 13 amino acids long. The CDR3 coding sequence is TGTGCCAGCAGTCCCGGGGGCCACTACGAGCAGTACTTC. Translation gives CASSPGGHYEQYF.

V is TRBV2 and J is TRBJ1-4; the match to TRBD1 covers 7 bases. V shed 7 bases, J shed 7 bases, and the junction held 9 bases outside the gene matches. This CDR3 has 14 residues. Germline-derived CDR1 and CDR2 are SNHLY and FYNNEI. CDR3 residues: CASKTGSTIEKLFF. The CDR3 DNA is TGTGCCAGCAAGACAGGGTCGACGATTGAAAAACTGTTTTTT.

The gene calls are TRBV5-1 and TRBJ2-7, with 8 bases matching TRBD2. The DNA end favors TRBJ2-5, so the J call may be wrong. Per the germline V gene, CDR1 is SGHRS and CDR2 is YFSETQ. The CDR3 extends over 13 amino acids. CDR3 amino acids: CASSLGLARTQYF. The CDR3 nucleotides read TGCGCCAGCAGCCTAGGACTAGCTCGGACCCAGTACTTC.

This clonotype was counted at least ten times. The gene calls are TRBV29-1 and TRBJ2-1, with 13 bases identical to TRBD2. Germline CDR1 and CDR2: SQVTM and ANQGSEA. V lost 6 bases, J lost 4 bases, and 12 bases stayed unmatched. This CDR3 has 17 residues. CDR3 sequence reads: CSVHGTSGIMGYNEQFF. The CDR3, as DNA: TGCAGCGTCCACGGGACTAGCGGGATTATGGGGTACAATGAGCAGTTCTTC.

The genes are TRBV12-3 or TRBV12-4 and TRBJ1-2, with D tentatively TRBD1 (5 bases). The CDR3 runs 14 residues. V was clipped by 3 bases and J by 8 bases, with 16 bases between them. This chain's CDR3 is CASSLGRVSLGYTF. DNA of the CDR3: TGTGCCAGCAGTTTGGGCAGGGTATCATTGGGCTACACCTTC.

This clonotype was seen only a few times. The chain is built from TRBV20-1 and TRBJ2-3; D is unresolved. The CDR3 is made up of 13 amino acids. V was cut by 0 bases and J by 5 bases, with 9 bases left in between. The germline gives CDR1 DFQATT, CDR2 SNEGSKA (reference sequence). CDR3 bases: TGCAGTGCTAGAGATGTAGCCGGAGATACGCAGTATTTT. Protein product: CSARDVAGDTQYF.

The chain recombines TRBV20-1 with TRBJ1-5; D may be TRBD1 (5 bases). The CDR3 spans 17 residues. Trimming removed 4 bases at V and 0 bases at J, with 19 bases between. The germline gives CDR1 DFQATT, CDR2 SNEGSKA (reference sequence). CDR3 region: CSAILGRLPYSNQPQHF. The CDR3 bases are TGCAGTGCTATCCTGGGACGTCTTCCGTATAGCAATCAGCCCCAGCATTTT.

This chain links TRBV20-1 with TRBJ2-7; no firm D call. V was cut by 6 bases and J by 10 bases, with 10 bases left in between. The germline gives CDR1 DFQATT, CDR2 SNEGSKA (reference sequence). This CDR3 has 9 residues. CDR3 protein: CSASRSQYF. The CDR3 DNA reads as TGCAGTGCGTCCAGGTCCCAGTACTTC.

J is TRBJ2-5 and V is TRBV21-1; the table calls TRBD1, which could not be checked here. TRBV21-1 is classified as a pseudogene. CDR3 length: 14 amino acids. The CDR3, as DNA: TGTGTCAGCAGCAAAGCGGGACAACAAGAGACCCAGTACTTC. Translation gives CVSSKAGQQETQYF.

This clonotype was seen more than once but under ten times. The chain uses TRBV5-1 and TRBJ1-6; D ambiguous. The CDR3 has 13 amino acids. Germline CDR1 and CDR2: SGHRS and YFSETQ. Trimming removed 5 bases at V and 5 bases at J, with 8 bases between. DNA for the CDR3: TGCGCCAGCAGGGGTGAGAATAATTCACCCCTCCACTTT. Its translation: CASRGENNSPLHF.

The CDR3 DNA sequence: TGCAGTGCTCCGCGGGGTATTTGGATGAACACTGAAGCTTTCTTT. It codes for CSAPRGIWMNTEAFF. The chain has TRBV20-1 and TRBJ1-1; D unresolved. This CDR3 spans 15 amino acids. From germline, CDR1 is DFQATT and CDR2 SNEGSKA (reference sequence). Between the trimmed V and J ends, which lost 5 bases and 0 bases, there was a span of 16 bases.